A selection of T cell receptor beta chains follows, all from one sample in a study of T cells after yellow fever vaccination. One entry per CDR3 protein, called by TCRdb with MiXCR from the 5' RACE reads. This repertoire shows some 340,000 distinct CDR3 sequences, over 4% found once; its top ten account for about 26%. The source material was PBMCs, sampled 5 days after the yellow fever booster vaccination. The source of these receptors is a man aged 18 to 30 who received the YFV17D yellow fever vaccine. Each CDR3 is given with its conserved first and last residue. The D gene is left open where the match is weak. Clone size appears in some rows only: once, few, many, or a class for an expanded clone.

>TRBJ1-2|TRBD1|many|TRBV25-1
CASSKRTGDGYGYTF
TGTGCCAGCAGTAAACGGACAGGGGACGGCTATGGCTACACCTTC
>TRBJ1-5|NA|many|TRBV5-1
CASSLTPTGTGQPQHF
TGCGCCAGCAGCTTGACACCTACAGGGACCGGTCAGCCCCAGCATTTT
>TRBJ1-1|NA|NA|TRBV7-9
CASSFRGGGGTEAFF
TGTGCCAGCAGCTTTAGGGGGGGCGGAGGAACTGAAGCTTTCTTT
>TRBJ2-1|NA|NA|TRBV9
CASSFQSPGLQNEQFF
TGTGCCAGCAGCTTTCAATCCCCGGGACTCCAGAATGAGCAGTTCTTC
>TRBJ2-7|NA|NA|TRBV28
CGSTGPAVYEQYF
TGTGGGTCGACAGGCCCTGCCGTCTACGAGCAGTACTTC
>TRBJ1-1|NA|many|TRBV9
CASSVGGSTEAFF
TGTGCCAGCAGCGTAGGGGGGTCCACTGAAGCTTTCTTT
>TRBJ1-2|NA|NA|TRBV13
CASSLYPGPTNYGYTF
TGTGCCAGCAGCTTATACCCGGGACCGACAAACTATGGCTACACCTTC
>TRBJ1-4|NA|few|TRBV4-1
CASSQDLGAGSSGKLFF
TGCGCCAGCAGCCAAGATCTAGGGGCAGGGTCGTCAGGAAAACTGTTTTTT
>TRBJ1-2|TRBD1|many|TRBV6-2/TRBV6-3
CASRGTVNYGYTF
TGTGCCAGCAGAGGGACAGTTAACTATGGCTACACCTTC
>TRBJ1-1|TRBD1|NA|TRBV6-5
CASSYSQGAEAFF
TGTGCCAGCAGTTATTCGCAGGGGGCTGAAGCTTTCTTT
>TRBJ1-5|NA|few|TRBV20-1
CSARSVVGNQPQHF
TGCAGTGCCAGGTCAGTGGTGGGCAATCAGCCCCAGCATTTT
>TRBJ1-2|NA|NA|TRBV13
CASSLGAIARRQAHYGYTF
TGTGCCAGCAGCTTAGGAGCGATTGCTCGGAGACAGGCCCACTATGGCTACACCTTC
>TRBJ1-1|NA|few|TRBV29-1
CSGGRVDTEAFF
TGCAGCGGGGGACGGGTCGACACTGAAGCTTTCTTT